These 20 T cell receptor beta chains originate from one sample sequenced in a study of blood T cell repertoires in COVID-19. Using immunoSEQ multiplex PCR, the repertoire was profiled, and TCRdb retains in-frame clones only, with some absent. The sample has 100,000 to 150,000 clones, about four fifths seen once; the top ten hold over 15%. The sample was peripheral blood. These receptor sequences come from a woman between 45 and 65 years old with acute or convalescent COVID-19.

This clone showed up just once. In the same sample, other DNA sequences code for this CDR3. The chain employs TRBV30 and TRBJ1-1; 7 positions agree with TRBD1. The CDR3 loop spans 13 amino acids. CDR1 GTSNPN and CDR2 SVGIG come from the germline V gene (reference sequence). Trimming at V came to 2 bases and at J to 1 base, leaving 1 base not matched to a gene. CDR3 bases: TGTGCCTGGAGTCGACAGGGGAACACTGAAGCTTTCTTT. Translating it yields CAWSRQGNTEAFF.

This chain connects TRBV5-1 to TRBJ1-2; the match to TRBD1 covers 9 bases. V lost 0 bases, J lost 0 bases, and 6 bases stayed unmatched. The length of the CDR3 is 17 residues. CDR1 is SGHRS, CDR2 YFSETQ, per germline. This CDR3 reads CASSLAGTGLTNYGYTF. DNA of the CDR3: TGCGCCAGCAGCTTGGCCGGGACAGGGTTGACTAACTATGGCTACACCTTC.

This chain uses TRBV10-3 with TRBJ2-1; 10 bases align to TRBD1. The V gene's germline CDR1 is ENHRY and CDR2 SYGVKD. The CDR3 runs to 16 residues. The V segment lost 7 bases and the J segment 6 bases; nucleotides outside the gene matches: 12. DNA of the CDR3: TGTGCCATCACCGCCGGGGGACAGGGGAGGGTCAATGAGCAGTTCTTC. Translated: CAITAGGQGRVNEQFF.

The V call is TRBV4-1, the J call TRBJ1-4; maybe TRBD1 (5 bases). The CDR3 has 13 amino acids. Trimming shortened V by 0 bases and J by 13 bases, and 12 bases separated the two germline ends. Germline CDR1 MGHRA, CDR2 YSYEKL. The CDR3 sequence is CASSQESRVRLFF. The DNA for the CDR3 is TGCGCCAGCAGCCAAGAGTCCAGGGTAAGACTGTTTTTT.

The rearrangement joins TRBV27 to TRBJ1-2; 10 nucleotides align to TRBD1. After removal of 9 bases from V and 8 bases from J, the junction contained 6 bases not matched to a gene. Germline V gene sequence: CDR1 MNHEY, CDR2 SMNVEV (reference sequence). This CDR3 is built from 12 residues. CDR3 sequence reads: CASGQGVQGYTF. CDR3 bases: TGTGCCAGTGGACAGGGGGTTCAGGGCTACACCTTC.

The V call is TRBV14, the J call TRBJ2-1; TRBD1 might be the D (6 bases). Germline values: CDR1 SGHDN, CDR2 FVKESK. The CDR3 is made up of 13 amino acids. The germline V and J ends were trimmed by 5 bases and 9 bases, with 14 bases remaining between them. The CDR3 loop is CASSEAQGREQFF. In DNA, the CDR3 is TGTGCCAGCAGCGAAGCACAGGGTCGTGAGCAGTTCTTC.

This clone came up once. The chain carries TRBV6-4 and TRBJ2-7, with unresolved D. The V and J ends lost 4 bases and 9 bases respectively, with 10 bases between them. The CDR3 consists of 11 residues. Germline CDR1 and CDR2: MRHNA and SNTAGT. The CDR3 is CASSGEVWQYF. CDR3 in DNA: TGTGCCAGCAGTGGAGAGGTTTGGCAGTACTTC.

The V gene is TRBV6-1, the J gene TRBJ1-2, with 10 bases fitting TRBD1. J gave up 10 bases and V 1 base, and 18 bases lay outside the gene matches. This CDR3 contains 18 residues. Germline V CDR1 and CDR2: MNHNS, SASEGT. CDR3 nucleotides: TGTGCCAGCAGTGAAGTCCCGGGACAGGGGACCGTGGCTTTCGTCTACACCTTC. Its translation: CASSEVPGQGTVAFVYTF.

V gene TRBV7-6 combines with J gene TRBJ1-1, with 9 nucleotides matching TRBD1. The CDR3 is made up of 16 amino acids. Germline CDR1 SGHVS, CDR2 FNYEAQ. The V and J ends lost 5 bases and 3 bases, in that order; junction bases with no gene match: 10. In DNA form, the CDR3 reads TGTGCCAGCAGCGGCCGGACAGGGGTTATGGACACTGAAGCTTTCTTT. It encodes CASSGRTGVMDTEAFF.

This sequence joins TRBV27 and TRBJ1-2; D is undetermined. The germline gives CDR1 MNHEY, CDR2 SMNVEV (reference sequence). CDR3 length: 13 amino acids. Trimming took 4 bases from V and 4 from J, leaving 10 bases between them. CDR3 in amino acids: CASSSVPFYGYTF. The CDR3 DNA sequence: TGTGCCAGCAGTTCCGTTCCCTTCTATGGCTACACCTTC.

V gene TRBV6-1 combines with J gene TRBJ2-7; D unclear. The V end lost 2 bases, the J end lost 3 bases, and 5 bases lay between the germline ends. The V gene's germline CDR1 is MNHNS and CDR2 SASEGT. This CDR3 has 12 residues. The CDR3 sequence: CASSESGYEQYF. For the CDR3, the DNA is TGTGCCAGCAGTGAATCCGGCTACGAGCAGTACTTC.

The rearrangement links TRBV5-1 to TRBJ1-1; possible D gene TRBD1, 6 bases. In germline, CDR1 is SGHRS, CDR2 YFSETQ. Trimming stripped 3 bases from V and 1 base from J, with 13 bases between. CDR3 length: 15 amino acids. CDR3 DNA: TGCGCCAGCAGCTCCTGGGGGGGACAGAACACTGAAGCTTTCTTT. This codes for CASSSWGGQNTEAFF.

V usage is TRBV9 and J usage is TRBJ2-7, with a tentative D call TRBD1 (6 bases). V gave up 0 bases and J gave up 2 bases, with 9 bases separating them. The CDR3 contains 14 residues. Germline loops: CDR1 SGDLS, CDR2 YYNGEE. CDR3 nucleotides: TGTGCCAGCAGCGTAGTTGACAGGCCCTACGAGCAGTACTTC. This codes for CASSVVDRPYEQYF.

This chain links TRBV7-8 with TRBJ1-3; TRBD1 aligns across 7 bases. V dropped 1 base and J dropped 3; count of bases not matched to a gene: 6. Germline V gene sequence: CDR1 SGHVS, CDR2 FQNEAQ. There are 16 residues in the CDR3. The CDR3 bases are TGTGCCAGCAGCTTAGATGCAGGGGGTCTTGGAAACACCATATATTTT. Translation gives CASSLDAGGLGNTIYF.

CDR3 amino acids: CASSRARGQGAIENSPLHF. CDR3 nucleotide sequence: TGTGCCAGTAGTCGAGCCCGAGGACAGGGGGCAATAGAGAATTCACCCCTCCACTTT. The chain joins TRBV19 to TRBJ1-6; 11 nucleotides align to TRBD1. The junction had 16 bases not matched to a gene; V was cut back by 5 bases and J by 7 bases. Germline V lookup: CDR1 LNHDA, CDR2 SQIVND (reference sequence). The CDR3 spans 19 residues. The full variable domain, its missing parts supplied by reference TRBV19 and TRBJ1-6, is DGGITQSPKYLFRKEGQNVTLSCEQNLNHDAMYWYRQDPGQGLRLIYYSQIVNDFQKGDIAEGYSVSREKKESFPLTVTSAQKNPTAFYLCASSRARGQGAIENSPLHFGNGTRLTVT.

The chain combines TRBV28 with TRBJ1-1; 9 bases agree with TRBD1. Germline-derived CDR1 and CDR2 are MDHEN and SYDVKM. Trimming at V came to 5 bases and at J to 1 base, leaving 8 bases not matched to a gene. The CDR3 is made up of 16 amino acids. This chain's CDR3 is CASSGTGRPPNTEAFF. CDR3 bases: TGTGCCAGCAGTGGGACAGGGAGGCCTCCGAACACTGAAGCTTTCTTT.

This chain's CDR3 is CASSQRGQGRYEQYF. For the CDR3, the DNA is TGTGCCAGCAGCCAGAGGGGACAGGGCCGATACGAGCAGTACTTC. This rearrangement joins TRBV3-1 (or the pseudogene TRBV3-2) to TRBJ2-7, with 9 bases identical to TRBD1. V was clipped by 3 bases and J by 4 bases; unmatched bases: 7. The CDR3 consists of 15 residues. The germline V gene has CDR1 LGHDT and CDR2 YNNKEL (reference sequence).

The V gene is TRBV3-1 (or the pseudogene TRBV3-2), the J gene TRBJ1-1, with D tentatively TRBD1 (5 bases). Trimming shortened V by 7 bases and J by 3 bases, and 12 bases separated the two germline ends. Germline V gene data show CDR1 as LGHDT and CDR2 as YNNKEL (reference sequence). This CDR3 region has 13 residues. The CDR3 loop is CASTPGGYTEAFF. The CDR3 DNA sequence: TGTGCCAGCACCCCTGGGGGGTACACTGAAGCTTTCTTT.

CDR3 in amino acids: CASSLLSGNTIYF. CDR3 coding DNA: TGTGCCAGCAGCTTGCTTTCTGGAAACACCATATATTTT. The V and J genes are TRBV5-4 and TRBJ1-3; D not certain. There are 13 residues in the CDR3. Looked up from germline, CDR1 is SGHNT and CDR2 is YYREEE (reference sequence). V lost 1 base and J 1 base, leaving 3 bases between the germline ends.

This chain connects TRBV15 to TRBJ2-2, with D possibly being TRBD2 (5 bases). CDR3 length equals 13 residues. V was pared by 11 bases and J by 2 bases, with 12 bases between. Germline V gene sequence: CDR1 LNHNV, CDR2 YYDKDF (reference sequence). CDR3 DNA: TGTGCCCTAACGGACTCAAACACCGGGGAGCTGTTTTTT. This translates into CALTDSNTGELFF.